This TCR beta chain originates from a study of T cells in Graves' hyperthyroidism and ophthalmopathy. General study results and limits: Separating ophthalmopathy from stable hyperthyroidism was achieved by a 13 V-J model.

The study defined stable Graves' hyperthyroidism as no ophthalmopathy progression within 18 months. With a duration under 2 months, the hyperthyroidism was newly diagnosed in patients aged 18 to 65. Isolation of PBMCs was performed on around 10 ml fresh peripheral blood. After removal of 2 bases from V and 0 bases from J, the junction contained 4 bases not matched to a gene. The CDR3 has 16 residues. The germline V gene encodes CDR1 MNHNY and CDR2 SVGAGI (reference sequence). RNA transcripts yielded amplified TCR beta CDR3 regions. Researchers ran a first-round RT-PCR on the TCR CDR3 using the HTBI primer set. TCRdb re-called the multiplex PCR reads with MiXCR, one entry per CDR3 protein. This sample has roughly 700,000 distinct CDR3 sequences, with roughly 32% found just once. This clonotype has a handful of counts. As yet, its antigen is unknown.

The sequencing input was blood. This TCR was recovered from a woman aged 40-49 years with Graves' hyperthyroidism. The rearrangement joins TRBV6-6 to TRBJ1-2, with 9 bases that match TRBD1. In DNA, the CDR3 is TGTGCCAGCAGTTACCGGGACAGGGAAGCTAACTATGGCTACACCTTC. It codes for CASSYRDREANYGYTF.